The 8 T cell receptor beta chains presented below share a single source sample, sequenced in a study of radiotherapy plus CTLA-4 blockade in lung cancer. Measured with immunoSEQ multiplex PCR; TCRdb has only the in-frame clones, and not every one. The sample has about 66,000 clones, about 83% seen once. This material consisted of peripheral blood, taken from a patient treated with radiotherapy plus ipilimumab. The receptors here all came from a human donor with non-small cell lung cancer who had a partial response to radiotherapy plus ipilimumab.

The chain has TRBV28 and TRBJ1-1, with TRBD1 matching 9 bases. Germline CDR1 and CDR2: MDHEN and SYDVKM. CDR3 length equals 14 residues. V shed 5 bases and J 9 bases; nucleotides not matched to a gene: 10. CDR3 residues: CASSPSGTGRKAFF. For the CDR3, the DNA is TGTGCCAGCAGTCCCTCCGGGACAGGGAGGAAAGCTTTCTTT.

V gene TRBV9 combines with J gene TRBJ1-2; the D gene is possibly TRBD1 (5 bases). This CDR3 contains 14 residues. Germline V gene lookup returns CDR1 SGDLS and CDR2 YYNGEE. Trimming took 0 bases from V and 4 from J, leaving 10 bases between them. Here the CDR3 reads CASSVDQGTYGYTF. As DNA, the CDR3 is TGTGCCAGCAGCGTAGATCAGGGCACCTATGGCTACACCTTC.

The CDR3 DNA sequence: TGTGCCAGCAGTGAAAGTGGCAGGGTGAACACTGAAGCTTTCTTT. Amino acids: CASSESGRVNTEAFF. This chain uses TRBV6-1 with TRBJ1-1; D is possibly TRBD1 (5 bases). Per the germline V gene, CDR1 is MNHNS and CDR2 is SASEGT. Trimming left V 2 bases short and J 0 bases short, with 10 bases between. CDR3 length: 15 residues.

This clone was found once. The V and J genes are TRBV2 and TRBJ1-1; 9 bases map to TRBD1. CDR1 is SNHLY and CDR2 is FYNNEI in the germline V gene. After removal of 7 bases from V and 4 bases from J, the junction contained 7 bases not matched to a gene. The CDR3 spans 14 residues. DNA of the CDR3: TGTGCCAGCACAAGACAGGGGGTCCTCACTGAAGCTTTCTTT. As protein: CASTRQGVLTEAFF. Using reference TRBV2 and TRBJ1-1 for the parts outside the CDR3, the full variable domain is EPEVTQTPSHQVTQMGQEVILRCVPISNHLYFYWYRQILGQKVEFLVSFYNNEISEKSEIFDDQFSVERPDGSNFTLKIRSTKLEDSAMYFCASTRQGVLTEAFFGQGTRLTVV.

The chain employs TRBV18 and TRBJ1-1; no reliable D call. V was trimmed by 0 bases and J by 8 bases, leaving 7 bases between them. Germline CDR1 KGHSH, CDR2 LQKENI. This CDR3 is 12 amino acids long. The CDR3 bases are TGTGCCAGCTCACCACCGTTGGCAGAAGCTTTCTTT. Encoded protein: CASSPPLAEAFF.

The chain links TRBV11-2 to TRBJ2-1; D is unclear. The germline V and J ends were trimmed by 2 bases and 6 bases, with 8 bases remaining between them. The length of the CDR3 is 13 residues. Germline-derived CDR1 and CDR2 are SGHAT and FQNNGV. DNA for the CDR3: TGTGCCAGCAGCTTACTTATTTCCAATGAGCAGTTCTTC. This gives the protein CASSLLISNEQFF.

V usage is TRBV7-3 and J usage is TRBJ2-7, with unresolved D. From germline, CDR1 is SGHTA and CDR2 FQGTGA. This CDR3 spans 14 amino acids. V was pared by 5 bases and J by 6 bases, with 17 bases between. The CDR3 loop reads CASSRGGRSTEQYF. CDR3 in DNA: TGTGCCAGCAGCCGAGGTGGCCGATCCACCGAGCAGTACTTC.

This chain joins TRBV9 and TRBJ2-7; 9 nucleotides align to TRBD2. CDR1 and CDR2 (germline): SGDLS, YYNGEE. The CDR3 spans 15 residues. Trimming cost V 2 bases and J 2 bases; bases outside gene matches: 5. CDR3 in DNA: TGTGCCAGCAGCGTCGGTAGCGGGGGACCCTACGAGCAGTACTTC. This codes for CASSVGSGGPYEQYF. Looking up the rest from reference TRBV9 and TRBJ2-7 gives the full variable domain: DSGVTQTPKHLITATGQRVTLRCSPRSGDLSVYWYQQSLDQGLQFLIQYYNGEERAKGNILERFSAQQFPDLHSELNLSSLELGDSALYFCASSVGSGGPYEQYFGPGTRLTVT.